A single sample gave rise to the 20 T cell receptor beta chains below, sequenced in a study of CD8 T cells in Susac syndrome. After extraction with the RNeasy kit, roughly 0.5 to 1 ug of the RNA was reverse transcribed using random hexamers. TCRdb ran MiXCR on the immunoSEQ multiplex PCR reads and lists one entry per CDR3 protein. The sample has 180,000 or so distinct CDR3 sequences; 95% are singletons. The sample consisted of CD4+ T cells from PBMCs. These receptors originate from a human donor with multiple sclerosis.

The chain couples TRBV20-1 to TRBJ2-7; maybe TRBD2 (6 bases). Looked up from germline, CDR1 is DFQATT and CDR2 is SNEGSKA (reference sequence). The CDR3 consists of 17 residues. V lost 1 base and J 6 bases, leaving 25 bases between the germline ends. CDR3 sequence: CSARGPAGLAVPREQYF. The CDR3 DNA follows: TGCAGTGCTAGAGGGCCCGCGGGATTAGCGGTACCTCGCGAGCAGTACTTC.

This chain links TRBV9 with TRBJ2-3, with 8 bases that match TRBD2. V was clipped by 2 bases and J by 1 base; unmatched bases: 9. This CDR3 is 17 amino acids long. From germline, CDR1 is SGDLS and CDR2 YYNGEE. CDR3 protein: CASSVTGGGMGTDTQYF. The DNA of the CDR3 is TGTGCCAGCAGCGTCACCGGCGGGGGGATGGGCACAGATACGCAGTATTTT. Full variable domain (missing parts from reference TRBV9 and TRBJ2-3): DSGVTQTPKHLITATGQRVTLRCSPRSGDLSVYWYQQSLDQGLQFLIQYYNGEERAKGNILERFSAQQFPDLHSELNLSSLELGDSALYFCASSVTGGGMGTDTQYFGPGTRLTVL.

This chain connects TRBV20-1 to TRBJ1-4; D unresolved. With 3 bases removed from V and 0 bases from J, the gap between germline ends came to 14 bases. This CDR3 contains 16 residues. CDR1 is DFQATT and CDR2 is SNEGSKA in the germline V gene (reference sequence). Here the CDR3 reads CSASRPGMTTNEKLFF. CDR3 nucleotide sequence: TGCAGTGCTAGCCGTCCGGGGATGACAACTAATGAAAAACTGTTTTTT.

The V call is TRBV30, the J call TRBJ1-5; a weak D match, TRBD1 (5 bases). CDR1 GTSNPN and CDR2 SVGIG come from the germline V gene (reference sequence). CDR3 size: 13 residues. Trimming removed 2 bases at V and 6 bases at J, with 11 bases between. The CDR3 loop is CAWSSRARQPQHF. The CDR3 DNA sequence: TGTGCCTGGAGTTCCAGGGCACGTCAGCCCCAGCATTTT.

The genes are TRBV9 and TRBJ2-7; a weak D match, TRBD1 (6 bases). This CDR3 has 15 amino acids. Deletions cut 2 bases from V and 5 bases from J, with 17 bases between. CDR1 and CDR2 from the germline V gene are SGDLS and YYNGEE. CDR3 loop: CASSVQPTGSDEQYF. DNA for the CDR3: TGTGCCAGCAGCGTCCAGCCGACAGGTTCCGACGAGCAGTACTTC.

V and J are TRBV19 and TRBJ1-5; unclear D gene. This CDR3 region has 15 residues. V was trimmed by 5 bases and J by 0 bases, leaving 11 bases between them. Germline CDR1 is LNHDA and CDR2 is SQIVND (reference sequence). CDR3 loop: CASSLMLYSNQPQHF. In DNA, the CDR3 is TGTGCCAGTAGTCTCATGCTATATAGCAATCAGCCCCAGCATTTT.

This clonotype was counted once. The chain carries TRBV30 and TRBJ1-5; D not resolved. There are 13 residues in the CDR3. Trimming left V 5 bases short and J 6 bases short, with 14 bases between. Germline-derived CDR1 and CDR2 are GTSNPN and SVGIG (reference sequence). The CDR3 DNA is TGTGCCTGGTCCTCCATGGGTAGTCAGCCCCAGCATTTT. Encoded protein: CAWSSMGSQPQHF.

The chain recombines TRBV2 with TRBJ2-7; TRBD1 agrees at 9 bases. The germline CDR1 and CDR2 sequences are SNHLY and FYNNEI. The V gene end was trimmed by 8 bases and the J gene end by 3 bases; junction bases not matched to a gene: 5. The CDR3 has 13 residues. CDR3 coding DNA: TGTGCCAGCCGGGACAGGGCAAGCTACGAGCAGTACTTC. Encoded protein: CASRDRASYEQYF.

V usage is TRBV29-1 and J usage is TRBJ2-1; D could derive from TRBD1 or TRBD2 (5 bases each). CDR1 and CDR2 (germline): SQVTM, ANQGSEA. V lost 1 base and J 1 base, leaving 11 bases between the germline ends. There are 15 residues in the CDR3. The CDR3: CSVEGGTRSYNEQFF. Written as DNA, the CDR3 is TGCAGCGTTGAAGGGGGGACCCGTTCCTACAATGAGCAGTTCTTC.

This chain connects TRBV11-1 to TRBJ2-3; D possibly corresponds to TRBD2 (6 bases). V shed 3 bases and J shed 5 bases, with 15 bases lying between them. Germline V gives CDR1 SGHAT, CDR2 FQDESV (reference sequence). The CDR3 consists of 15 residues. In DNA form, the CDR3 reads TGTGCCAGCAGCTTTCCCGCGGGGATCGGAGATACGCAGTATTTT. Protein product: CASSFPAGIGDTQYF.

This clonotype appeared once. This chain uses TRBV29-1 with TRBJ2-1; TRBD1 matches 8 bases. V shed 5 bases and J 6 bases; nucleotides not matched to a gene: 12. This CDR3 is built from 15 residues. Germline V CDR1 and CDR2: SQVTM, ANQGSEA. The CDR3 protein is CSVPRRGQEPNEQFF. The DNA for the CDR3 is TGCAGCGTTCCCCGAAGGGGACAGGAGCCCAATGAGCAGTTCTTC.

The CDR3 nucleotides read TGTGCCAGCAGCTTGGAGGATGGGACCCAGTACTTC. This codes for CASSLEDGTQYF. The rearrangement joins TRBV5-4 to TRBJ2-5; D is undetermined. This CDR3 contains 12 residues. The germline V gene encodes CDR1 SGHNT and CDR2 YYREEE (reference sequence). The V gene lost 0 bases and the J gene lost 7 bases, with 7 bases spanning the gap. Looking up the rest from reference TRBV5-4 and TRBJ2-5 gives the full variable domain: ETGVTQSPTHLIKTRGQQVTLRCSSQSGHNTVSWYQQALGQGPQFIFQYYREEENGRGNFPPRFSGLQFPNYSSELNVNALELDDSALYLCASSLEDGTQYFGPGTRLLVL.

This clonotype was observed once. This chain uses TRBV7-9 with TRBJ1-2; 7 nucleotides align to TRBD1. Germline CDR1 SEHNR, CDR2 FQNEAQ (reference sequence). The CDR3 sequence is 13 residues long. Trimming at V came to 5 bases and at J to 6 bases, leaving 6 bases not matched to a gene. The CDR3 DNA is TGTGCCAGCAGCCACCGACAGGGAAATGGCTACACCTTC. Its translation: CASSHRQGNGYTF. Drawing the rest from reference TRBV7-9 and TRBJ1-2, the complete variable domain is DTGVSQNPRHKITKRGQNVTFRCDPISEHNRLYWYRQTLGQGPEFLTYFQNEAQLEKSRLLSDRFSAERPKGSFSTLEIQRTEQGDSAMYLCASSHRQGNGYTFGSGTRLTVV.

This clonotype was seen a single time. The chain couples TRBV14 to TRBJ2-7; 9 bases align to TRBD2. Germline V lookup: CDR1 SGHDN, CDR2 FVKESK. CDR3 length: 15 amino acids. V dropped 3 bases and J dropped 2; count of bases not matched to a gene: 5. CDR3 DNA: TGTGCCAGCAGCCAGGGACTAGCCCCAACCTACGAGCAGTACTTC. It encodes CASSQGLAPTYEQYF.

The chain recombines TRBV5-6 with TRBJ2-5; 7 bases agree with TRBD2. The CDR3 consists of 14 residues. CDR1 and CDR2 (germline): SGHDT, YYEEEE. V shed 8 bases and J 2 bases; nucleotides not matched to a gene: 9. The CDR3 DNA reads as TGTGCCAGTTCACGGCGGACTAGGCAAGAGACCCAGTACTTC. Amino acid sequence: CASSRRTRQETQYF.

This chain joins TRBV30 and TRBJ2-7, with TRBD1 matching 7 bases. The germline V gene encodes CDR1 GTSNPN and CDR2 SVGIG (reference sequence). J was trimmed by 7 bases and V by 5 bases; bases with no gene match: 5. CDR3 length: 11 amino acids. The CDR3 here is CAWDRVGEQYF. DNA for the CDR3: TGTGCCTGGGACAGGGTGGGAGAGCAGTACTTC.

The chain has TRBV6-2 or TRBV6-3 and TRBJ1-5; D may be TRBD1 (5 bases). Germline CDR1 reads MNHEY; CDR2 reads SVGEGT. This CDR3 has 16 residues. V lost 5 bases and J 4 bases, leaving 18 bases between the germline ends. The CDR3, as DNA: TGTGCCAGCAGTCAACATCGGGGGGTAGGTAATCAGCCCCAGCATTTT. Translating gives CASSQHRGVGNQPQHF.

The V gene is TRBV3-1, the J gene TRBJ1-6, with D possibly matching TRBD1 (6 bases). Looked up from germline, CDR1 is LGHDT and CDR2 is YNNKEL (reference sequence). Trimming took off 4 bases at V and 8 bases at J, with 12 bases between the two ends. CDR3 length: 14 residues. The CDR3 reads CASSLRQADSPLHF. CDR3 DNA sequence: TGTGCCAGCAGCCTACGACAGGCAGATTCACCCCTCCACTTT.

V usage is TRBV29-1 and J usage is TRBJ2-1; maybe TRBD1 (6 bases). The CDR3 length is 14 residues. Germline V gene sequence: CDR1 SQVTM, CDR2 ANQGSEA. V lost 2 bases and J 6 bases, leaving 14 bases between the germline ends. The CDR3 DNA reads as TGCAGCGTTGAAAGGGCGCAGGGGAGCAATGAGCAGTTCTTC. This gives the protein CSVERAQGSNEQFF.

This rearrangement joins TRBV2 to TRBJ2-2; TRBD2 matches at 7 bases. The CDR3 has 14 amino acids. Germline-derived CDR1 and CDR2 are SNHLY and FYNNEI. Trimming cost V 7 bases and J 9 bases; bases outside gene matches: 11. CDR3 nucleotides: TGTGCCAGCACCGGTGGGGGACTACCAAGGGAGCTGTTTTTT. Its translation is CASTGGGLPRELFF. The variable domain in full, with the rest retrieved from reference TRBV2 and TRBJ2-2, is EPEVTQTPSHQVTQMGQEVILRCVPISNHLYFYWYRQILGQKVEFLVSFYNNEISEKSEIFDDQFSVERPDGSNFTLKIRSTKLEDSAMYFCASTGGGLPRELFFGEGSRLTVL.